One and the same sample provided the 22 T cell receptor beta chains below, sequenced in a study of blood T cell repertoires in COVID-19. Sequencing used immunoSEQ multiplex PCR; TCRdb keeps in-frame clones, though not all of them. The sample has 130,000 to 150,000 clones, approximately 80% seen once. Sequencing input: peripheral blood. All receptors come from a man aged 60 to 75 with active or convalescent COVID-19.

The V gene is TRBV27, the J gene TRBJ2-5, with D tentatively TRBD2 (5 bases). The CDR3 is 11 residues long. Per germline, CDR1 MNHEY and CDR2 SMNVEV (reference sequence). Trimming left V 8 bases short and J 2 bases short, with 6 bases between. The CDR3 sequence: CASRGQETQYF. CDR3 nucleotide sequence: TGTGCCAGCCGGGGACAAGAGACCCAGTACTTC.

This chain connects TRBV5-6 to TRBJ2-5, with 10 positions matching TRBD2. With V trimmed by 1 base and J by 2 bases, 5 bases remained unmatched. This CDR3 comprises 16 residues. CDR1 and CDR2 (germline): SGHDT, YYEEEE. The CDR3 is CASSLYGLAVQETQYF. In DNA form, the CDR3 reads TGTGCCAGCAGCTTGTACGGACTAGCGGTACAAGAGACCCAGTACTTC.

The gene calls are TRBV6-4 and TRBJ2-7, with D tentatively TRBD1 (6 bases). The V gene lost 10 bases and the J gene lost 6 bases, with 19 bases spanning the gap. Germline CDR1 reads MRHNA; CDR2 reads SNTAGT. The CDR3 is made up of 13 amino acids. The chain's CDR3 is CAIKDQGFREQYF. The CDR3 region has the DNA TGTGCCATAAAAGACCAGGGGTTTCGCGAGCAGTACTTC.

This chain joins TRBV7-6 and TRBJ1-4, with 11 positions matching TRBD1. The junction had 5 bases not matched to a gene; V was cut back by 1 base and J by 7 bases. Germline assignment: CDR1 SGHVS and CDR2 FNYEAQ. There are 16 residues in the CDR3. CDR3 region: CASSLVSGTGGEKLFF. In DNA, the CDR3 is TGTGCCAGCAGCTTAGTGTCGGGGACAGGGGGTGAAAAACTGTTTTTT.

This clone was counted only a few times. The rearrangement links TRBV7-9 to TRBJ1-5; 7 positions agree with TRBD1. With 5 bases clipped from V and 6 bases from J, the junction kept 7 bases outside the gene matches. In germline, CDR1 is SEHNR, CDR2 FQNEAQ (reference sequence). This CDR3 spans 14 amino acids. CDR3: CASSPLTGSQPQHF. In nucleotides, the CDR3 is TGTGCCAGCAGCCCCTTGACAGGGAGTCAGCCCCAGCATTTT.

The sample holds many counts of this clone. The CDR3 nucleotides read TGTGCCAGCAGCTTCGGGGATGGAAACACCATATATTTT. The encoded protein is CASSFGDGNTIYF. V and J are TRBV5-4 and TRBJ1-3; D call uncertain. V was trimmed by 2 bases and J by 3 bases, leaving 6 bases between them. Germline-derived CDR1 and CDR2 are SGHNT and YYREEE (reference sequence). This CDR3 is 13 amino acids long.

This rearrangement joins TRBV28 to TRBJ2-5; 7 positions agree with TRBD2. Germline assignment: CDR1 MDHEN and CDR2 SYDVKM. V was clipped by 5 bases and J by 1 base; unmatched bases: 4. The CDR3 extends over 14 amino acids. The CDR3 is CASSLSGGQETQYF. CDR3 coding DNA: TGTGCCAGCAGTCTATCGGGGGGCCAAGAGACCCAGTACTTC.

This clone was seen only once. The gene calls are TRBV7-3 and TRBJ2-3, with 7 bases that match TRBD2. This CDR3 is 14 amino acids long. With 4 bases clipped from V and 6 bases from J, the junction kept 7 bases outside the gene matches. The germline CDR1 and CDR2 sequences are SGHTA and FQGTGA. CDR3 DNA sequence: TGTGCCAGCAGCTCACGCCGGGAGGCGGATACGCAGTATTTT. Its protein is CASSSRREADTQYF.

The chain's CDR3 is CASSLPGLATYNEQFF. CDR3 DNA: TGCGCCAGCAGCCTCCCGGGACTAGCGACTTACAATGAGCAGTTCTTC. The chain uses TRBV5-1 and TRBJ2-1, with TRBD2 identical over 10 bases. The V segment lost 4 bases and the J segment 4 bases; nucleotides outside the gene matches: 8. The CDR3 length is 16 residues. Per the germline V gene, CDR1 is SGHRS and CDR2 is YFSETQ.

This CDR3 reads CATSDHRSNSPLHF. Here the CDR3 DNA reads TGTGCCACCAGTGACCACAGGTCAAATTCACCCCTCCACTTT. V and J are TRBV24-1 and TRBJ1-6; a possible D gene is TRBD1 (5 bases). V was clipped by 4 bases and J by 7 bases, with 10 bases between them. CDR1 and CDR2 from the germline V gene are KGHDR and SFDVKD. There are 14 residues in the CDR3.

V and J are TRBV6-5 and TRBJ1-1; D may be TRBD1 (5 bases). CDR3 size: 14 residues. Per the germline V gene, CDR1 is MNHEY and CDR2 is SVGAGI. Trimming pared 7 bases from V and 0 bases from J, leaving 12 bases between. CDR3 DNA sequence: TGTGCCAGCAAGGGGTACCTGATGAACACTGAAGCTTTCTTT. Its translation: CASKGYLMNTEAFF.

CDR3 coding DNA: TGTGCCAGCAGCTGGGACAGATCCTACGAGCAGTACTTC. Translating it yields CASSWDRSYEQYF. The rearrangement links TRBV7-9 to TRBJ2-7; TRBD1 matches at 7 bases. J lost 1 base, V lost 4 bases, and 1 base had no gene match. Germline-derived CDR1 and CDR2 are SEHNR and FQNEAQ (reference sequence). The CDR3 length is 13 residues.

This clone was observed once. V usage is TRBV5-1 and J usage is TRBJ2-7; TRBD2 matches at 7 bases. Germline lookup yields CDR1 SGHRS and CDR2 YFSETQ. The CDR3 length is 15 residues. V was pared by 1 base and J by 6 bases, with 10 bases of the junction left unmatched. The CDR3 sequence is CASSLRVAGPLEQYF. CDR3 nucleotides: TGCGCCAGCAGCTTGCGAGTAGCGGGCCCCCTCGAGCAGTACTTC.

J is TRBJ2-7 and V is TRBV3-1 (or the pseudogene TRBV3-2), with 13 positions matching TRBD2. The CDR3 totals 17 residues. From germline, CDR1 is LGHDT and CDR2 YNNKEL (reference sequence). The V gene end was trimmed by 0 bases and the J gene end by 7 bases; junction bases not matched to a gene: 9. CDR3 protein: CASSQDSGLAGTYEQYF. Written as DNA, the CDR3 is TGTGCCAGCAGCCAAGATTCGGGACTAGCGGGAACTTATGAGCAGTACTTC.

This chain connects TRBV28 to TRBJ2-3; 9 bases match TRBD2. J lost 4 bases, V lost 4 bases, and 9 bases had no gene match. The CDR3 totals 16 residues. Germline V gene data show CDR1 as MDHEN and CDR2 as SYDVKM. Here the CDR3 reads CASSSSSGKPPDTQYF. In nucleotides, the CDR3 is TGTGCCAGCAGTTCCTCTAGCGGGAAGCCTCCAGATACGCAGTATTTT.

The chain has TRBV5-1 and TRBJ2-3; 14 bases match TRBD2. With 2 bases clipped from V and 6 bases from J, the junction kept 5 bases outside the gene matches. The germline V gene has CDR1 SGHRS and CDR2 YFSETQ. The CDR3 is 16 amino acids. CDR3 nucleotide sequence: TGCGCCAGCAGCTTAGGGACTAGCGGGAGCGTTGATACGCAGTATTTT. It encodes CASSLGTSGSVDTQYF.

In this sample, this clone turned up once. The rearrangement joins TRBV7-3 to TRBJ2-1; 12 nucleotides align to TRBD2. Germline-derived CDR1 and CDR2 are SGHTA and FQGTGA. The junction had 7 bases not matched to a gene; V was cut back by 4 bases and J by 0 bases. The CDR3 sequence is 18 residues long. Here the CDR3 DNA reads TGTGCCAGCAGCTCTCCCGGGACTAGCGGGCCCTCCTACAATGAGCAGTTCTTC. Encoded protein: CASSSPGTSGPSYNEQFF.

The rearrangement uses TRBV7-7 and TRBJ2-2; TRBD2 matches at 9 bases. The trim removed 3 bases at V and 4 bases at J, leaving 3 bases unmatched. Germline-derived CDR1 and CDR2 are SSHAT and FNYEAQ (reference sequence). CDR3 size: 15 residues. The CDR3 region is CASSFLAGSTGELFF. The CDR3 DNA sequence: TGTGCCAGCAGCTTTCTAGCGGGATCCACCGGGGAGCTGTTTTTT.

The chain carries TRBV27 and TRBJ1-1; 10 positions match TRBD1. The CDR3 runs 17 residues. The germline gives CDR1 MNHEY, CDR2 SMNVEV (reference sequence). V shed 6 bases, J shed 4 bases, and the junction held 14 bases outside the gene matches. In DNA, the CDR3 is TGTGCCAGCAGCCCCGGGGTTCGGACAGGGGGGGGCACTGAAGCTTTCTTT. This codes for CASSPGVRTGGGTEAFF.

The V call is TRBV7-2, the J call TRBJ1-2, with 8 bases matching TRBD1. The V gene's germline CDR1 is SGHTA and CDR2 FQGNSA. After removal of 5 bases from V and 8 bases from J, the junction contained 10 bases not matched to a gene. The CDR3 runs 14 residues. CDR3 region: CASSLGRGPEGYTF. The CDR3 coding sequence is TGTGCCAGCAGCCTAGGCAGGGGGCCGGAGGGCTACACCTTC.

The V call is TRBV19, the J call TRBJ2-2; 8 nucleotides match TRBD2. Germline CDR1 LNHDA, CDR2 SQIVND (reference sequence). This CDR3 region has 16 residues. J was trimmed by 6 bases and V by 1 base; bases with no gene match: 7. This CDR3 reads CASSIVSGTRSGELFF. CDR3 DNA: TGTGCCAGTAGTATAGTATCGGGGACTAGATCCGGGGAGCTGTTTTTT.

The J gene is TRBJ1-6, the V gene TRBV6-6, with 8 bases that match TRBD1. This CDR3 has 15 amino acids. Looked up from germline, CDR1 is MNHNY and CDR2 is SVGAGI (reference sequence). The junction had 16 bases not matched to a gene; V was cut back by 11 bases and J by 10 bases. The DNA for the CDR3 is TGTGCCTCCACCCTGGGACAGGTATTGGGATCACCCCTCCACTTT. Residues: CASTLGQVLGSPLHF.